What follows are 16 T cell receptor beta chains derived from one specimen sequenced in a study of blood T cell repertoires in COVID-19. TCRdb's table, derived via immunoSEQ multiplex PCR, lists solely in-frame clones and lacks some. The repertoire has 75,000 to 90,000 clones, around four fifths of them found once; the top ten carry 15% to 20%. The sample was peripheral blood. The source is a man at least 80 years old with active or convalescent COVID-19.

The sample holds one count of this clone. The V gene is TRBV6-1, the J gene TRBJ2-1, with 8 bases matching TRBD2. In germline, CDR1 is MNHNS, CDR2 SASEGT. The V segment lost 2 bases and the J segment 6 bases; nucleotides outside the gene matches: 3. CDR3 size: 14 residues. The CDR3 nucleotides are TGTGCCAGCAGTGAATCACGGGGGGGCAATGAGCAGTTCTTC. Its translation: CASSESRGGNEQFF.

This clone was seen only once. V and J are TRBV5-1 and TRBJ1-5; 8 bases are shared with TRBD1. This CDR3 has 14 residues. Germline CDR1 reads SGHRS; CDR2 reads YFSETQ. Trimming cost V 3 bases and J 4 bases; bases outside gene matches: 3. CDR3 protein: CASSSTGGNQPQHF. Written as DNA, the CDR3 is TGCGCCAGCAGCTCTACAGGGGGAAATCAGCCCCAGCATTTT.

The gene calls are TRBV3-1 (or the pseudogene TRBV3-2) and TRBJ1-2; 8 bases line up with TRBD1. The CDR3 is 17 amino acids. V trimming: 0 bases; J trimming: 5 bases; junction bases outside the gene matches: 11. The V gene's germline CDR1 is LGHDT and CDR2 YNNKEL (reference sequence). The CDR3 nucleotides read TGTGCCAGCAGCCAAGATCTTGTTGGCAGGGGGCTTTATGGCTACACCTTC. Its translation is CASSQDLVGRGLYGYTF.

The V gene is TRBV28, the J gene TRBJ2-3, with 12 positions matching TRBD2. The CDR3 is made up of 16 amino acids. Germline CDR1 is MDHEN and CDR2 is SYDVKM. Trimming at V came to 3 bases and at J to 6 bases, leaving 7 bases not matched to a gene. The CDR3 loop is CASSFLAGGPRDTQYF. CDR3 nucleotides: TGTGCCAGCAGTTTCCTAGCGGGGGGGCCCAGGGATACGCAGTATTTT. Supplemented by reference TRBV28 and TRBJ2-3, the full variable domain reads DVKVTQSSRYLVKRTGEKVFLECVQDMDHENMFWYRQDPGLGLRLIYFSYDVKMKEKGDIPEGYSVSREKKERFSLILESASTNQTSMYLCASSFLAGGPRDTQYFGPGTRLTVL.

The rearrangement uses TRBV29-1 and TRBJ1-3, with D hard to call. The V end lost 5 bases, the J end lost 0 bases, and 5 bases lay between the germline ends. This CDR3 is 12 amino acids long. Germline CDR1 is SQVTM and CDR2 is ANQGSEA. For the CDR3, the DNA is TGCAGCGTTCGGGTCTCTGGAAACACCATATATTTT. Its translation: CSVRVSGNTIYF.

V usage is TRBV25-1 and J usage is TRBJ2-2, with 9 bases fitting TRBD2. The CDR3 is made up of 18 amino acids. V lost 1 base, J lost 3 bases, and 9 bases stayed unmatched. The germline V gene has CDR1 MGHDK and CDR2 SYGVNS. CDR3 sequence (DNA): TGTGCCAGCAGTGAATTCGGTAGCGGGGGAACGGACACCGGGGAGCTGTTTTTT. This encodes CASSEFGSGGTDTGELFF.

The rearrangement links TRBV5-8 to TRBJ1-1; no firm D call. There are 13 residues in the CDR3. V was pared by 4 bases and J by 1 base, with 8 bases between. Germline assignment: CDR1 SGHTS and CDR2 YDEGEE. The CDR3 loop reads CASSTNKNTEAFF. The CDR3 DNA reads as TGTGCCAGCAGCACAAACAAGAACACTGAAGCTTTCTTT.

CDR3 loop: CASTRKTWASGNTIYF. CDR3 DNA: TGTGCCAGTACCCGGAAAACATGGGCCTCTGGAAACACCATATATTTT. The V and J genes are TRBV19 and TRBJ1-3; D is undetermined. The CDR3 totals 16 residues. V lost 7 bases and J lost 0, with 16 bases in between. Germline CDR1 LNHDA, CDR2 SQIVND (reference sequence).

This clone was picked up one time. The chain employs TRBV19 and TRBJ2-2; 7 positions agree with TRBD2. The CDR3 length is 17 residues. Germline V CDR1 and CDR2: LNHDA, SQIVND (reference sequence). Trimming at V came to 7 bases and at J to 7 bases, leaving 18 bases not matched to a gene. CDR3 coding DNA: TGTGCCAGTACCAAAACCCTAGCGGACCACGTGAGCGGGGAGCTGTTTTTT. This sequence encodes CASTKTLADHVSGELFF.

The rearrangement joins TRBV6-5 to TRBJ1-2; TRBD1 matches 10 bases. J gave up 4 bases and V 7 bases, and 9 bases lay outside the gene matches. The germline V gene has CDR1 MNHEY and CDR2 SVGAGI. The CDR3 extends over 15 amino acids. CDR3 region: CASTTGGSNLYGYTF. CDR3 sequence (DNA): TGTGCCAGCACGACAGGGGGCTCAAATCTCTATGGCTACACCTTC.

The CDR3 here is CASGPGTGNTDTQYF. The CDR3 nucleotides read TGTGCCAGCGGTCCCGGGACAGGAAACACAGATACGCAGTATTTT. J is TRBJ2-3 and V is TRBV6-5, with 8 bases aligning to TRBD1. This CDR3 comprises 15 residues. The ends lost 8 bases at V and 2 bases at J; junction bases unmatched: 9. Germline V gene data show CDR1 as MNHEY and CDR2 as SVGAGI.

The V gene is TRBV7-9, the J gene TRBJ2-1; a weak D match, TRBD2 (6 bases). Trimming shortened V by 5 bases and J by 9 bases, and 11 bases separated the two germline ends. The CDR3 consists of 12 residues. CDR1 is SEHNR and CDR2 is FQNEAQ in the germline V gene (reference sequence). Here the CDR3 DNA reads TGTGCCAGCAGCCGACTAGGTCGTGAGCAGTTCTTC. It yields the protein CASSRLGREQFF.

The V and J genes are TRBV5-1 and TRBJ2-3, with D perhaps matching TRBD2 (5 bases). The CDR3 runs 14 residues. Trimming stripped 3 bases from V and 0 bases from J, with 8 bases between. Germline values: CDR1 SGHRS, CDR2 YFSETQ. CDR3 in amino acids: CASSSRTSTDTQYF. As DNA, the CDR3 is TGCGCCAGCAGCTCGAGGACTAGCACAGATACGCAGTATTTT.

The chain uses TRBV5-1 and TRBJ2-3; D perhaps matches TRBD1 (6 bases). Germline loops: CDR1 SGHRS, CDR2 YFSETQ. The ends were cut back, 4 bases at V and 2 bases at J, with 23 bases in the middle. CDR3 size: 18 residues. CDR3 loop: CASSPAVWRKGVTDTQYF. The CDR3 bases are TGCGCCAGCAGCCCTGCTGTCTGGAGGAAGGGGGTCACAGATACGCAGTATTTT. The complete variable domain, with remaining parts taken from reference TRBV5-1 and TRBJ2-3, reads KAGVTQTPRYLIKTRGQQVTLSCSPISGHRSVSWYQQTPGQGLQFLFEYFSETQRNKGNFPGRFSGRQFSNSRSEMNVSTLELGDSALYLCASSPAVWRKGVTDTQYFGPGTRLTVL.

The J gene is TRBJ2-1, the V gene TRBV9, with 7 bases matching TRBD1. From germline, CDR1 is SGDLS and CDR2 YYNGEE. V shed 3 bases and J 2 bases; nucleotides not matched to a gene: 5. This CDR3 contains 15 residues. DNA for the CDR3: TGTGCCAGCAGCGCCCAGGGGGACCCCTACAATGAGCAGTTCTTC. This translates into CASSAQGDPYNEQFF.

This rearrangement joins TRBV27 to TRBJ2-3, with 8 bases aligning to TRBD1. This CDR3 spans 15 amino acids. The ends lost 6 bases at V and 3 bases at J; junction bases unmatched: 8. CDR1 is MNHEY and CDR2 is SMNVEV in the germline V gene (reference sequence). Written as DNA, the CDR3 is TGTGCCAGCAGGGGGGTGAACAGGGGGACAGATACGCAGTATTTT. It translates to CASRGVNRGTDTQYF.